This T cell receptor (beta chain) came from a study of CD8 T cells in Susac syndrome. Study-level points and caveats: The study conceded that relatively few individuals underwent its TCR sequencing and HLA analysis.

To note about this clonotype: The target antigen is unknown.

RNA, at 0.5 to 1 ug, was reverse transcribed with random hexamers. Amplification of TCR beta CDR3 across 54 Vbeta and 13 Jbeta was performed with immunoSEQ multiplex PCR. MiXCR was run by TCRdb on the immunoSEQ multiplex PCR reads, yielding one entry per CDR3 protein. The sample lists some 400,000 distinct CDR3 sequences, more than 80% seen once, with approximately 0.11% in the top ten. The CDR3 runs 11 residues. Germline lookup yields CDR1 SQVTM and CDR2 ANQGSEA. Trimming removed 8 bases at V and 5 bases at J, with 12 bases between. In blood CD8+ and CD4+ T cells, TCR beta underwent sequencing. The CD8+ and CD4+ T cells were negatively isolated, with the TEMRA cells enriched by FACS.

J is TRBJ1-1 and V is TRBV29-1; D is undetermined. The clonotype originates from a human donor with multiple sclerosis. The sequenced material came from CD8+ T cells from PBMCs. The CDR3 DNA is TGCAGCCCACAGCGAGGGACTGAAGCTTTCTTT. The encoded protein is CSPQRGTEAFF.